These 29 T cell receptor beta chains originate from one sample sequenced in a study of blood T cell repertoires in COVID-19. The protocol was immunoSEQ multiplex PCR, while the TCRdb copy is restricted to in-frame clones and leaves out a portion. The sample comprises just under 150,000 clones, roughly 85% of which are singletons, and about 2.6% rests with the top ten. The sample consisted of peripheral blood. The receptors here all came from a human donor with acute or convalescent COVID-19. The donor label of this sample is uncertain.

With respect to this clone: At the DNA level, this CDR3 is encoded by other sequences in the same sample as well. The CDR3 DNA sequence: TGTGCCAGCAGCAGCGGACAGGACTATGGCTACACCTTC. This sequence encodes CASSSGQDYGYTF. The rearrangement links TRBV5-4 to TRBJ1-2, with TRBD1 matching 7 bases. Germline V CDR1 and CDR2: SGHNT, YYREEE (reference sequence). The CDR3 sequence is 13 residues long. After removal of 4 bases from V and 3 bases from J, the junction contained 3 bases not matched to a gene.

The gene calls are TRBV7-9 and TRBJ1-2; the match to TRBD1 covers 9 bases. CDR1 and CDR2 (germline): SEHNR, FQNEAQ (reference sequence). The length of the CDR3 is 14 residues. V trimming: 5 bases; J trimming: 3 bases; junction bases outside the gene matches: 4. As DNA, the CDR3 is TGTGCCAGCAGCGGAGGGACAGGGCACTATGGCTACACCTTC. It is translated as CASSGGTGHYGYTF.

The genes are TRBV5-1 and TRBJ2-1; TRBD2 aligns across 7 bases. The germline gives CDR1 SGHRS, CDR2 YFSETQ. J lost 5 bases, V lost 6 bases, and 17 bases had no gene match. There are 17 residues in the CDR3. The CDR3 sequence: CASTSSPGGSGNNEQFF. In DNA form, the CDR3 reads TGCGCCAGCACCTCCTCCCCCGGCGGGAGTGGGAACAATGAGCAGTTCTTC.

This rearrangement joins TRBV19 to TRBJ1-6, with D perhaps matching TRBD1 (6 bases). Germline CDR1 reads LNHDA; CDR2 reads SQIVND (reference sequence). The CDR3 has 16 residues. Trimming shortened V by 4 bases and J by 11 bases, and 21 bases separated the two germline ends. The CDR3 region has the DNA TGTGCCAGTAGTACAGAGCGACAGGTAGCTTTTCCACCCCTCCACTTT. This sequence encodes CASSTERQVAFPPLHF.

This chain links TRBV30 with TRBJ2-4, with 8 bases aligning to TRBD2. The germline CDR1 and CDR2 sequences are GTSNPN and SVGIG (reference sequence). This CDR3 comprises 14 residues. J gave up 6 bases and V 0 bases, and 4 bases lay outside the gene matches. The CDR3: CAWSVPGGVNIQYF. CDR3 nucleotide sequence: TGTGCCTGGAGTGTACCGGGAGGGGTAAACATTCAGTACTTC.

The chain is built from TRBV19 and TRBJ1-4, with D unresolved. Trimming removed 4 bases at V and 3 bases at J, with 15 bases between. Germline CDR1 and CDR2: LNHDA and SQIVND (reference sequence). This CDR3 spans 16 amino acids. The CDR3 here is CASSTAAGGPNEKLFF. The CDR3 DNA is TGTGCCAGTAGTACAGCCGCGGGCGGACCTAATGAAAAACTGTTTTTT.

The chain uses TRBV2 and TRBJ1-2, with D possibly TRBD1 on 6 matching bases. Trimming pared 1 base from V and 3 bases from J, leaving 6 bases between. In germline, CDR1 is SNHLY, CDR2 FYNNEI. This CDR3 has 13 residues. The CDR3 bases are TGTGCCAGCAGTGAAGACAGGGACTATGGCTACACCTTC. Protein: CASSEDRDYGYTF.

The chain has TRBV5-8 and TRBJ2-4, with TRBD2 as a possible D gene (6 bases). With 4 bases removed from V and 6 bases from J, the gap between germline ends came to 17 bases. The CDR3 contains 15 residues. Germline V gene sequence: CDR1 SGHTS, CDR2 YDEGEE. The CDR3, as DNA: TGTGCCAGCAGCCAACAACAAAAAGCGGGAAACATTCAGTACTTC. Its protein product is CASSQQQKAGNIQYF.

The chain employs TRBV4-3 and TRBJ2-2; 7 nucleotides match TRBD1. Per the germline V gene, CDR1 is LGHNA and CDR2 is YSLEER. Unmatched junction bases numbered 3, after V lost 4 bases and J lost 4 bases. The length of the CDR3 is 14 residues. The CDR3 nucleotides are TGCGCCAGCAGCCCCGGGACAGTCACCGGGGAGCTGTTTTTT. This encodes CASSPGTVTGELFF.

J is TRBJ1-5 and V is TRBV12-3 or TRBV12-4; tentative D call: TRBD1 (6 bases). There are 13 residues in the CDR3. Trimming cost V 7 bases and J 2 bases, with 9 bases left between them. DNA of the CDR3: TGTGCCAGCACCAGGGGTGGCAATCAGCCCCAGCATTTT. Its protein product is CASTRGGNQPQHF.

V gene TRBV6-5 combines with J gene TRBJ2-4; D is possibly TRBD2 (5 bases). The V gene lost 2 bases and the J gene lost 6 bases, with 14 bases spanning the gap. Germline V gene sequence: CDR1 MNHEY, CDR2 SVGAGI. The CDR3 sequence is 15 residues long. This CDR3 reads CASSYQEGRGNIQYF. The CDR3 region has the DNA TGTGCCAGCAGTTACCAGGAAGGGAGAGGAAACATTCAGTACTTC.

The rearrangement links TRBV6-1 to TRBJ1-3; 12 bases align to TRBD1. The CDR3 is 15 residues long. The V gene end was trimmed by 6 bases and the J gene end by 3 bases; junction bases not matched to a gene: 3. The germline gives CDR1 MNHNS, CDR2 SASEGT. The CDR3 loop reads CASRGTGGDGNTIYF. CDR3 sequence (DNA): TGTGCCAGCAGAGGGACAGGGGGCGATGGAAACACCATATATTTT.

The genes are TRBV28 and TRBJ2-2, with D maybe TRBD2 (5 bases). CDR1 and CDR2 from the germline V gene are MDHEN and SYDVKM. CDR3 length equals 15 residues. Trimming pared 5 bases from V and 2 bases from J, leaving 12 bases between. This CDR3 reads CASSLRTSNTGELFF. The CDR3 DNA reads TGTGCCAGCAGTCTAAGGACTTCTAACACCGGGGAGCTGTTTTTT.

The chain recombines TRBV4-3 with TRBJ2-1; 8 bases line up with TRBD1. V trimming: 0 bases; J trimming: 8 bases; junction bases outside the gene matches: 6. The CDR3 contains 15 residues. Germline-derived CDR1 and CDR2 are LGHNA and YSLEER. The CDR3, as DNA: TGCGCCAGCAGCCAAGATACGGACAGGGATTATGAGCAGTTCTTC. The encoded protein is CASSQDTDRDYEQFF.

The chain uses TRBV10-3 and TRBJ1-3; no clear D. The V and J ends lost 1 base and 3 bases respectively, with 7 bases between them. CDR3 size: 14 residues. Germline V gene data show CDR1 as ENHRY and CDR2 as SYGVKD. DNA for the CDR3: TGTGCCATCAGTGAGTATGAGCGTGGAAACACCATATATTTT. Translated: CAISEYERGNTIYF.

J is TRBJ1-4 and V is TRBV14; 8 bases are shared with TRBD1. The CDR3 length is 15 residues. The V and J ends lost 4 bases and 8 bases, in that order; junction bases with no gene match: 9. Germline CDR1 is SGHDN and CDR2 is FVKESK. In DNA, the CDR3 is TGTGCCAGCAGCCCCAGGGGGCGCTTCCAAGAAAAACTGTTTTTT. Protein sequence: CASSPRGRFQEKLFF.

This chain links TRBV30 with TRBJ1-5; D possibly corresponds to TRBD1 (5 bases). This CDR3 region has 14 residues. The V gene lost 0 bases and the J gene lost 2 bases, with 8 bases spanning the gap. Germline-derived CDR1 and CDR2 are GTSNPN and SVGIG (reference sequence). CDR3 DNA sequence: TGTGCCTGGAGTGTGGGCAGGGGCAATCAGCCCCAGCATTTT. This gives the protein CAWSVGRGNQPQHF.

The CDR3 loop is CASSLVQGSGYTF. The CDR3 coding sequence is TGTGCCAGCAGCTTGGTTCAGGGCTCGGGCTACACCTTC. The gene calls are TRBV5-5 and TRBJ1-2; tentative D call: TRBD1 (5 bases). Per germline, CDR1 SGHKS and CDR2 YYEKEE (reference sequence). Trimming left V 0 bases short and J 8 bases short, with 11 bases between. The CDR3 extends over 13 amino acids.

CDR3: CASSSQRESRLRTQYF. The CDR3 DNA sequence: TGTGCCAGCAGCTCCCAAAGGGAGTCTCGCCTGCGTACGCAGTATTTT. The chain uses TRBV11-1 and TRBJ2-3; D may be TRBD2 (5 bases). The CDR3 consists of 16 residues. Looked up from germline, CDR1 is SGHAT and CDR2 is FQDESV (reference sequence). The V end was cut by 4 bases, the J end by 8 bases, with 22 bases between.

This rearrangement joins TRBV30 to TRBJ1-3; perhaps TRBD1 as D (5 bases). The CDR3 loop spans 16 amino acids. The V end lost 2 bases, the J end lost 4 bases, and 18 bases lay between the germline ends. Looked up from germline, CDR1 is GTSNPN and CDR2 is SVGIG (reference sequence). The CDR3 DNA reads TGTGCCTGGAGTTTCCCCCTCGGGACTCAGGGAAACACCATATATTTT. This encodes CAWSFPLGTQGNTIYF. The full variable domain, its missing parts supplied by reference TRBV30 and TRBJ1-3, is SQTIHQWPATLVQPVGSPLSLECTVEGTSNPNLYWYRQAAGRGLQLLFYSVGIGQISSEVPQNLSASRPQDRQFILSSKKLLLSDSGFYLCAWSFPLGTQGNTIYFGEGSWLTVV.

The chain recombines TRBV7-2 with TRBJ2-5, with 8 bases matching TRBD2. Germline-derived CDR1 and CDR2 are SGHTA and FQGNSA. V shed 2 bases, J shed 4 bases, and the junction held 15 bases outside the gene matches. This CDR3 spans 18 amino acids. The CDR3 bases are TGTGCCAGCAGCTTACCGGGGGGGGCCGATTGGTCGCGAGAGACCCAGTACTTC. Protein sequence: CASSLPGGADWSRETQYF.

In DNA form, the CDR3 reads TGTGCCAGCAGTGAATCGGGATATGAAGCTTTCTTT. Translated, it gives CASSESGYEAFF. V usage is TRBV2 and J usage is TRBJ1-1; D gene uncertain. There are 12 residues in the CDR3. Trimming cost V 2 bases and J 7 bases, with 8 bases left between them. Germline V lookup: CDR1 SNHLY, CDR2 FYNNEI.

This chain uses TRBV4-3 with TRBJ2-7, with 8 bases identical to TRBD1. The J segment lost 6 bases and the V segment lost 3 bases, leaving 4 bases of the junction unmatched. The CDR3 loop spans 13 amino acids. Germline V gene lookup returns CDR1 LGHNA and CDR2 YSLEER. CDR3 loop: CASSHKQGGEQYF. DNA of the CDR3: TGCGCCAGCAGCCATAAACAGGGGGGCGAGCAGTACTTC.

This chain uses TRBV28 with TRBJ2-7, with D perhaps matching TRBD1 (5 bases). CDR1 MDHEN and CDR2 SYDVKM come from the germline V gene. Trimming shortened V by 3 bases and J by 0 bases, and 15 bases separated the two germline ends. The CDR3 has 16 amino acids. The CDR3 sequence is CASSFPYSGISYEQYF. The CDR3 DNA is TGTGCCAGCAGTTTTCCGTATTCAGGGATCTCCTACGAGCAGTACTTC.

The rearrangement joins TRBV28 to TRBJ1-2; the D is unclear. Trimming took off 10 bases at V and 2 bases at J, with 11 bases between the two ends. CDR1 and CDR2 from the germline V gene are MDHEN and SYDVKM. The CDR3 consists of 12 residues. As DNA, the CDR3 is TGTGCCAACTGGAGGTTCAACTATGGCTACACCTTC. Translating it yields CANWRFNYGYTF.

The chain combines TRBV6-1 with TRBJ2-5; D gene uncertain. This CDR3 has 15 residues. V dropped 2 bases and J dropped 2 bases, with 12 bases sitting between them. Germline values: CDR1 MNHNS, CDR2 SASEGT. The CDR3 DNA is TGTGCCAGCAGTGAATGGGCCGGTGAACAAGAGACCCAGTACTTC. It is translated as CASSEWAGEQETQYF.

This chain uses TRBV5-1 with TRBJ1-6; D is perhaps TRBD1 (6 bases). The germline V and J ends were trimmed by 3 bases and 7 bases, with 14 bases remaining between them. CDR3 length: 15 residues. Per the germline V gene, CDR1 is SGHRS and CDR2 is YFSETQ. The CDR3 loop is CASSSYRTDNSPLHF. In DNA, the CDR3 is TGCGCCAGCAGCTCTTATAGGACAGACAATTCACCCCTCCACTTT.

This chain connects TRBV30 to TRBJ2-2; a possible D gene is TRBD1 (6 bases). The length of the CDR3 is 12 residues. Germline loops: CDR1 GTSNPN, CDR2 SVGIG (reference sequence). Deletions cut 8 bases from V and 6 bases from J, with 13 bases between. For the CDR3, the DNA is TGTGCCGGGCCAGGGGTGGCCGGGGAGCTGTTTTTT. Its translation: CAGPGVAGELFF.

This chain joins TRBV7-9 and TRBJ2-7; D unresolved. V dropped 1 base and J dropped 2 bases, with 6 bases sitting between them. The CDR3 runs to 13 residues. In germline, CDR1 is SEHNR, CDR2 FQNEAQ (reference sequence). CDR3 nucleotide sequence: TGTGCCAGCAGCTTAGATGGCCCCTACGAGCAGTACTTC. Amino acids: CASSLDGPYEQYF.